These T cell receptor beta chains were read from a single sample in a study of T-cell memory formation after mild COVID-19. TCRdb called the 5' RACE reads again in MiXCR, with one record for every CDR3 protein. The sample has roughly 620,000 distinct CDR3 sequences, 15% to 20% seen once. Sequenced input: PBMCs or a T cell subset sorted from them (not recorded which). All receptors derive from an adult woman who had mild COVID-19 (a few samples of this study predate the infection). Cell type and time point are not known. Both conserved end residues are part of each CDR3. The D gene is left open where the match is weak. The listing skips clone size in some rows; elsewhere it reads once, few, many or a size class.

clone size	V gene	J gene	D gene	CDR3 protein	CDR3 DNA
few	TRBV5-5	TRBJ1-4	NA	CASSLGQSSTNEKLFF	TGTGCCAGCAGCTTAGGACAGTCTTCAACTAATGAAAAACTGTTTTTT
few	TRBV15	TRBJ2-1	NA	CATSPRTGNEQFF	TGTGCCACCAGCCCCCGAACGGGGAATGAGCAGTTCTTC
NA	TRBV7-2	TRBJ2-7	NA	CASRGLGTYEQYF	TGTGCCAGCAGGGGACTGGGGACCTACGAGCAGTACTTC
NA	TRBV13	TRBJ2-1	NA	CASSLIGQHNEQFF	TGTGCCAGCAGCTTAATCGGCCAGCACAATGAGCAGTTCTTC
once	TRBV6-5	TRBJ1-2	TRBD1	CASRDSSNYGYTF	TGTGCCAGCCGGGACAGTTCTAACTATGGCTACACCTTC
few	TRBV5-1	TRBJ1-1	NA	CASSLIQHTEAFF	TGCGCCAGCAGCTTGATACAACACACTGAAGCTTTCTTT
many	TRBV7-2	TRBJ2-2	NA	CASSLTVNTGELFF	TGTGCCAGCAGCTTGACAGTGAACACCGGGGAGCTGTTTTTT
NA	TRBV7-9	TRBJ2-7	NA	CASRSITGAGEQYF	TGTGCCAGCAGAAGCATCACAGGGGCGGGAGAGCAGTACTTC
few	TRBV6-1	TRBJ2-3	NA	CASSETAYDTDTQYF	TGTGCCAGCAGTGAAACAGCGTACGACACAGATACGCAGTATTTT
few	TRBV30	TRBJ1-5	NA	CAWSGGNARNQPQHF	TGTGCCTGGAGTGGGGGGAATGCTAGGAATCAGCCCCAGCATTTT
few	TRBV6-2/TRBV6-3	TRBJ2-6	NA	CASSPWSSGANVLTF	TGTGCCAGCAGCCCCTGGAGCTCTGGGGCCAACGTCCTGACTTTC
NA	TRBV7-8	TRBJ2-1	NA	CASSSPPRDISPGAFF	TGTGCCAGCAGCTCCCCCCCCCGGGATATCTCCCCGGGGGCCTTCTTC
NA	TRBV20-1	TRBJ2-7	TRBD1	CSASGTGRYEQYF	TGCAGTGCTTCCGGGACAGGGCGTTACGAGCAGTACTTC
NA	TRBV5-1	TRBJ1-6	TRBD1	CASSLADRGDSPLHF	TGCGCCAGCAGCTTGGCTGACAGGGGTGATTCACCCCTCCACTTT
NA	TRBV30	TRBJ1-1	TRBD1	CAWSPYGQGARRTEAFF	TGTGCCTGGAGTCCTTATGGACAGGGGGCGCGTAGAACTGAAGCTTTCTTT
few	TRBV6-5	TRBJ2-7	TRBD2	CASSYQAGGPHEQYF	TGTGCCAGCAGTTATCAAGCGGGGGGGCCCCACGAGCAGTACTTC
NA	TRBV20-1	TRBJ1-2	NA	CSALTAGGYTF	TGCAGTGCTCTCACCGCGGGGGGCTACACCTTC
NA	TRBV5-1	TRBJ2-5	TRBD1	CASSLAPGQGYQETQYF	TGCGCCAGCAGCTTGGCACCGGGACAGGGGTACCAAGAGACCCAGTACTTC
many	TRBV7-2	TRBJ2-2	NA	CASSPWGTGELFF	TGTGCCAGCAGCCCCTGGGGTACCGGGGAGCTGTTTTTT
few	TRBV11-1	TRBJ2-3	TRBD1	CASSSQGKTQYF	TGTGCCAGCAGCTCACAGGGGAAGACGCAGTATTTT
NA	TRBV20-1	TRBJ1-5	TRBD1	CSAQTPRGNQPQHF	TGCAGTGCTCAGACCCCCAGGGGGAATCAGCCCCAGCATTTT
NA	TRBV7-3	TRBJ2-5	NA	CASSPRGDQETQYF	TGTGCCAGCAGCCCCAGAGGGGACCAAGAGACCCAGTACTTC
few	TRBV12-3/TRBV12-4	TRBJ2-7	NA	CASSPQDSHEQYF	TGTGCCAGCAGTCCCCAGGACAGCCACGAGCAGTACTTC
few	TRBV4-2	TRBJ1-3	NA	CASSQDRGSVGNTIYF	TGTGCCAGCAGCCAAGACAGGGGATCTGTAGGAAACACCATATATTTT
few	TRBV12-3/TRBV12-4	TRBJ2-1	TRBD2	CASSLTSGSLSEQFF	TGTGCCAGCAGTTTAACTAGCGGGAGTTTGAGTGAGCAGTTCTTC
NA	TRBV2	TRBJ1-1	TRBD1	CASTDQDRGNTEAFF	TGTGCCAGCACCGACCAAGACAGGGGAAACACTGAAGCTTTCTTT
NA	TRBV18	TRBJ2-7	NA	CASSPGASEQYF	TGTGCCAGCTCACCGGGGGCCTCCGAGCAGTACTTC
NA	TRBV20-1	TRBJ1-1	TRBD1	CSAPPYGQGGYTEAFF	TGCAGTGCCCCGCCCTACGGACAGGGAGGGTACACTGAAGCTTTCTTT
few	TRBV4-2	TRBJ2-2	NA	CASNLRESTGELFF	TGTGCCAGCAACCTACGGGAGTCCACCGGGGAGCTGTTTTTT
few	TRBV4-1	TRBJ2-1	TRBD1	CASSQERTGGARSYNEQFF	TGCGCCAGCAGCCAAGAAAGGACAGGAGGAGCTAGGTCCTACAATGAGCAGTTCTTC
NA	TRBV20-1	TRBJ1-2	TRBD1	CSASVDRGYGYTF	TGCAGTGCTTCCGTTGACAGGGGGTATGGCTACACCTTC
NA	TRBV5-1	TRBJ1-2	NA	CASSLELTNYGYTF	TGCGCCAGCAGCTTGGAACTGACTAACTATGGCTACACCTTC
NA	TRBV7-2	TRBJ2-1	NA	CASSLATAWGYEQFF	TGTGCCAGCAGCTTAGCCACAGCATGGGGGTATGAGCAGTTCTTC
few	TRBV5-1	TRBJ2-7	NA	CASNRDQRAYEQYF	TGCGCCAGCAACCGGGACCAAAGGGCCTACGAGCAGTACTTC
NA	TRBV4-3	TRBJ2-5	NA	CASSQVGAETQYF	TGCGCCAGCAGCCAAGTTGGGGCAGAGACCCAGTACTTC
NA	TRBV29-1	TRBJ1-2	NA	CSVGTYLGYTF	TGCAGCGTTGGTACATACCTTGGCTACACCTTC
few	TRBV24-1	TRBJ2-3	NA	CATSPGRGPTDTQYF	TGTGCCACCAGTCCCGGGCGGGGACCCACAGATACGCAGTATTTT
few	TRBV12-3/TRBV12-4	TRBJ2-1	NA	CASSALASSYNEQFF	TGTGCCAGCAGTGCGCTAGCGAGCTCCTACAATGAGCAGTTCTTC
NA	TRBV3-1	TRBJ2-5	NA	CASSQPSQETQYF	TGTGCCAGCAGCCAACCCTCCCAAGAGACCCAGTACTTC
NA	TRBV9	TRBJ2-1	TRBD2	CASSASPSGRLDEQFF	TGTGCCAGCAGCGCCTCCCCTAGCGGGAGATTAGATGAGCAGTTCTTC
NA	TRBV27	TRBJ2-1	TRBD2	CASSLRASGTQSSYNEQFF	TGTGCCAGCAGTTTACGTGCTAGCGGGACCCAGAGCTCCTACAATGAGCAGTTCTTC
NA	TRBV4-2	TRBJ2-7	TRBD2	CASSQAGGSGYEQYF	TGTGCCAGCAGCCAAGCAGGCGGGAGCGGATACGAGCAGTACTTC
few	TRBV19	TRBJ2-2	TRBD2	CASSPQREANTGELFF	TGTGCCAGTAGCCCTCAGCGGGAGGCGAACACCGGGGAGCTGTTTTTT
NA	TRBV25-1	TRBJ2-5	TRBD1	CASSELGTGHETQYF	TGTGCCAGCAGTGAATTGGGGACAGGGCACGAGACCCAGTACTTC
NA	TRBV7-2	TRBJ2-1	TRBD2	CASSPWLTSGRSEQFF	TGTGCCAGCAGCCCCTGGCTGACTAGCGGGAGAAGTGAGCAGTTCTTC
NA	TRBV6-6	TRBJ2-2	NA	CASSYSVLLDTGELFF	TGTGCCAGCAGTTACTCGGTTTTACTAGACACCGGGGAGCTGTTTTTT
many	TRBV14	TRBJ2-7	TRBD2	CASSQEGTSFDYEQYF	TGTGCCAGCAGCCAAGAGGGGACTAGCTTCGACTACGAGCAGTACTTC
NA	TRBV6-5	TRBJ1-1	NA	CASSSLQGSGEAFF	TGTGCCAGCAGTTCGCTCCAGGGGTCTGGTGAAGCTTTCTTT
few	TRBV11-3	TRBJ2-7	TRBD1	CASSFDPDRLSYEQYF	TGTGCCAGCAGCTTTGATCCGGACAGGCTGTCCTACGAGCAGTACTTC
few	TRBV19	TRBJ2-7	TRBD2	CASSSGLAETYEQYF	TGTGCCAGTAGTAGCGGACTAGCGGAGACCTACGAGCAGTACTTC
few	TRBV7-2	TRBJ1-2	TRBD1	CASSEGTANYTF	TGTGCCAGCAGCGAGGGGACAGCGAACTACACCTTC
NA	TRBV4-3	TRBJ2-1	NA	CASSQGELSEQFF	TGCGCCAGCAGCCAGGGAGAGCTTTCTGAGCAGTTCTTC
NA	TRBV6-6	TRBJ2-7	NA	CASSYQRPPYEQYF	TGTGCCAGCAGCTACCAGCGGCCACCTTACGAGCAGTACTTC
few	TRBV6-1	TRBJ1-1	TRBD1	CASSEVEGATEAFF	TGTGCCAGCAGTGAAGTGGAGGGGGCAACTGAAGCTTTCTTT
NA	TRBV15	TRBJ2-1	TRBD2	CATSTQKETGTSGYNEQFF	TGTGCCACCAGCACTCAAAAGGAGACCGGGACTAGCGGCTACAATGAGCAGTTCTTC
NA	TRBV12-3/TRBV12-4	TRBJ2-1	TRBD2	CASSQGSGGAAEQFF	TGTGCCAGCAGTCAGGGTAGCGGGGGGGCGGCTGAGCAGTTCTTC
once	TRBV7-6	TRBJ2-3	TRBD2	CASSLVLAGATDTQYF	TGTGCCAGCAGCTTAGTATTAGCGGGAGCGACAGATACGCAGTATTTT
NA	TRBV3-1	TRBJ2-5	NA	CASSQEPLGASGGTQYF	TGTGCCAGCAGCCAAGAGCCCCTGGGGGCATCAGGCGGGACCCAGTACTTC